This T cell receptor (beta chain) was found in a study of T cell repertoires in cytomegalovirus infection (dated by TCRdb to about 2019). In terms of the full investigation: Recently identified HLA-C-restricted CMV epitopes, whose presentation resists viral immunomodulation, were targeted by peptide stimulations together with well-studied HLA-B-restricted epitopes. The HLA type of each donor mattered for the analysis, because public TCR beta signatures pointed to carriage of CMV infection along with the matching HLA type.

Reading from cysteine to phenylalanine, the CDR3 counts 15 amino acids. Here the CDR3 DNA is all that survives: 45 bases in frame from base 1. V is shortened by 4 bases, J by 9 bases, and the region joining them spans 22 bases. CDR1 MNHEY and CDR2 SMNVEV are derived from the germline V gene (reference sequence). A remark on this clonotype: The antigen it recognizes is unknown. One base away there is no much larger clone; base qualities are not given.

The treatment or condition label on this specimen signifies: in vitro stimulation with specific CMV peptide epitopes to enrich CMV-specific T cells. Sequencing instrument: Illumina HiSeq 1500. TCRdb's own reprocessing of the public reads used fastp at Q25 and MiXCR and kept productive beta chains. Duplicate CDR3 protein sequences are folded into a single record with the most common DNA and genes. The sample records 450,000 to 600,000 distinct CDR3 sequences, 42% of which are singletons. The ten largest clonotypes hold roughly two fifths of the sample. Study-wide conclusions, independent of this receptor: In the ex vivo response, HLA-C-restricted CMV-specific TCR beta clonotypes were dominant, and in two of eight donors the single most frequent clonotype came from this HLA-C-restricted group. Cumulative frequency of public TCR beta family members discriminated carriers of CMV infection plus the relevant HLA type in this cohort and an independent approximately 400-donor cohort.

Here the chain combines TRBV27 and TRBJ2-7, with the D gene not clear enough to name. Sequencing used cultured PBMCs, obtained from culture after CMV antigen stimulation. This clonotype was obtained from a human donor in good health (CMV status not recorded). Some clones in this sample may be carry-over from other donors' samples. The CDR3 reads CASSSRSLGGRGQYF. The bases read TGTGCCAGCAGTTCGCGTAGCTTAGGCGGTCGAGGGCAGTACTTC.